This T cell receptor beta chain originates from a study of long-term antiretroviral therapy in people with HIV. Study results and caveats: Following ART, diversity rose but still fell short of transplant donor controls.

With regard to this clone: Its antigen is currently unknown.

Investigators performed immunoSEQ version v3.0 at survey level. Assay used: immunoSEQ multiplex PCR; TCRdb lists only in-frame clones, some missing. The repertoire has 25,000 to 30,000 clones, about 88% of them found once; the top ten carry 4% to 6%. CDR3 size: 15 residues. After removal of 4 bases from V and 4 bases from J, the junction contained 3 bases not matched to a gene. Germline CDR1 reads MGHDK; CDR2 reads SYGVNS. The sequencing used unsorted PBMCs, collected 2.7 years after starting antiretroviral therapy. The chain carries TRBV25-1 and TRBJ2-2; 10 positions agree with TRBD1. This TCR came from a man aged 40-55 years with HIV. CDR3 bases: TGTGCCAGCAGTGGGGGACAGGGGTTCACCGGGGAGCTGTTTTTT. Protein: CASSGGQGFTGELFF.